One sample yielded the 22 T cell receptor beta chains listed below, sequenced in a study of blood T cells in healthy people across ages. A J-beta primer mix and a sample-barcoded 5' primer were used in a second PCR of roughly 7 to 12 cycles. TCRdb independently ran MiXCR on the 5' RACE reads; one entry per CDR3 protein. The repertoire consists of approximately 680,000 distinct CDR3 sequences, with roughly 32% occurring once and the leading ten covering 15%. Sequenced input: blood. The receptors were sampled from a woman of 80 years or more in good health.

The table lists this clonotype with many counts. The chain joins TRBV5-5 to TRBJ1-2; D unclear. CDR3 length equals 15 residues. CDR1 and CDR2 from the germline V gene are SGHKS and YYEKEE (reference sequence). V was clipped by 2 bases and J by 3 bases, with 14 bases between them. The CDR3 here is CASSLTTGSHYGYTF. In nucleotides, the CDR3 is TGTGCCAGCAGCTTAACGACGGGGAGTCACTATGGCTACACCTTC.

V usage is TRBV10-3 and J usage is TRBJ1-5, with 7 bases lining up with TRBD1. This CDR3 spans 12 amino acids. Germline V gene lookup returns CDR1 ENHRY and CDR2 SYGVKD. V was clipped by 6 bases and J by 4 bases; unmatched bases: 0. Written as DNA, the CDR3 is TGTGCCATCAGGGACAGGAATCAGCCCCAGCATTTT. Translating gives CAIRDRNQPQHF.

This clonotype was seen more than once but under ten times. The chain combines TRBV5-5 with TRBJ1-2, with a possible D match to TRBD1 (6 bases). The ends were cut back, 4 bases at V and 4 bases at J, with 8 bases in the middle. The CDR3 sequence is 12 residues long. Germline lookup yields CDR1 SGHKS and CDR2 YYEKEE (reference sequence). The CDR3 coding sequence is TGTGCCAGCAGCATGACAGGCTATGGCTACACCTTC. Its protein product is CASSMTGYGYTF.

In this sample, this clonotype turned up a few times. J is TRBJ1-1 and V is TRBV12-3 or TRBV12-4; TRBD1 agrees at 8 bases. The ends lost 6 bases at V and 11 bases at J; junction bases unmatched: 17. CDR3 length: 15 amino acids. CDR3 DNA: TGTGCCAGCAGCCCGACCGGGACAGGCGCCTCGGCGGCTTTCTTT. Its translation is CASSPTGTGASAAFF.

The J gene is TRBJ1-1, the V gene TRBV5-1, with 9 bases lining up with TRBD1. J gave up 0 bases and V 4 bases, and 10 bases lay outside the gene matches. The CDR3 covers 17 residues. CDR1 is SGHRS and CDR2 is YFSETQ in the germline V gene. The CDR3 region has the DNA TGCGCCAGCAGCACTATACCGACAGGGGGACTGAACACTGAAGCTTTCTTT. This gives the protein CASSTIPTGGLNTEAFF. Supplemented by reference TRBV5-1 and TRBJ1-1, the full variable domain reads KAGVTQTPRYLIKTRGQQVTLSCSPISGHRSVSWYQQTPGQGLQFLFEYFSETQRNKGNFPGRFSGRQFSNSRSEMNVSTLELGDSALYLCASSTIPTGGLNTEAFFGQGTRLTVV.

This rearrangement joins TRBV6-5 to TRBJ1-1, with D possibly being TRBD1 (6 bases). Germline V gene data show CDR1 as MNHEY and CDR2 as SVGAGI. Trimming pared 4 bases from V and 0 bases from J, leaving 9 bases between. This CDR3 comprises 14 residues. The CDR3: CASSWTVMNTEAFF. As DNA, the CDR3 is TGTGCCAGCAGTTGGACAGTTATGAACACTGAAGCTTTCTTT.

The chain carries TRBV20-1 and TRBJ2-5, with D possibly being TRBD2 (7 bases). Trimming took 5 bases from V and 6 from J, leaving 16 bases between them. This CDR3 has 13 residues. Per germline, CDR1 DFQATT and CDR2 SNEGSKA (reference sequence). CDR3 region: CSAPERGGKTQYF. The CDR3 DNA sequence: TGCAGTGCTCCCGAGAGGGGGGGAAAGACCCAGTACTTC.

Ten or more counts support this clonotype. The chain uses TRBV20-1 and TRBJ2-5; 8 nucleotides line up with TRBD2. The germline CDR1 and CDR2 sequences are DFQATT and SNEGSKA (reference sequence). V shed 5 bases and J 5 bases; nucleotides not matched to a gene: 10. The CDR3 loop spans 14 amino acids. This CDR3 reads CSAVRGGPLETQYF. The CDR3 DNA reads as TGCAGTGCTGTCCGCGGGGGGCCCCTGGAGACCCAGTACTTC.

The chain couples TRBV6-1 to TRBJ1-1; D is perhaps TRBD1 (6 bases). The CDR3 has 14 amino acids. The V end was cut by 5 bases, the J end by 7 bases, with 17 bases between. CDR1 MNHNS and CDR2 SASEGT come from the germline V gene. CDR3 amino acids: CASSMVGGGDEAFF. DNA for the CDR3: TGTGCCAGCAGTATGGTGGGGGGCGGTGATGAAGCTTTCTTT.

This clonotype occurred many times. This CDR3 is CSARPGQGEWQYF. The CDR3 region has the DNA TGCAGTGCTAGGCCCGGACAGGGGGAATGGCAGTACTTC. This rearrangement joins TRBV20-1 to TRBJ2-7; 10 bases agree with TRBD1. CDR1 and CDR2 from the germline V gene are DFQATT and SNEGSKA (reference sequence). The CDR3 runs to 13 residues. V was pared by 3 bases and J by 9 bases, with 8 bases of the junction left unmatched.

This clonotype was counted a few times. The chain joins TRBV28 to TRBJ1-1, with D possibly being TRBD1 (5 bases). The CDR3 totals 15 residues. The V end was cut by 5 bases, the J end by 4 bases, with 17 bases between. CDR1 and CDR2 from the germline V gene are MDHEN and SYDVKM. The CDR3: CASSRSQGESTEAFF. In nucleotides, the CDR3 is TGTGCCAGCAGTCGGAGTCAGGGCGAATCCACTGAAGCTTTCTTT.

The CDR3 coding sequence is TGCAGTGCTAGAGATTTCGGGGGACTAGCGGCATACAATGAGCAGTTCTTC. It specifies CSARDFGGLAAYNEQFF. The rearrangement uses TRBV20-1 and TRBJ2-1, with TRBD2 matching 11 bases. The CDR3 is 17 amino acids. V trimming: 0 bases; J trimming: 4 bases; junction bases outside the gene matches: 8. Germline V gene data show CDR1 as DFQATT and CDR2 as SNEGSKA (reference sequence).

This clonotype has at least ten counts. The CDR3 sequence is CASGPPGRLYGYTF. The DNA of the CDR3 is TGTGCTAGTGGCCCGCCGGGACGGCTCTATGGCTACACCTTC. The genes are TRBV12-5 and TRBJ1-2, with D perhaps TRBD1 (5 bases). The V end was cut by 6 bases, the J end by 4 bases, with 15 bases between. Germline-derived CDR1 and CDR2 are LGHNT and FRNRAP. This CDR3 contains 14 residues.

For this clonotype: Compared with germline, one end of the junction differs, possibly owing to a read error. This chain uses TRBV20-1 with TRBJ2-6; 8 bases are a match to TRBD1. The CDR3 consists of 17 residues. Per the germline V gene, CDR1 is DFQATT and CDR2 is SNEGSKA (reference sequence). The CDR3 region has the DNA TGCAGTGCCGACGGCGGACAGGGATTGGATGGGGCCAACGTCCCGACTTTC. Its protein is CSADGGQGLDGANVPTF.

This clonotype was counted between two and nine times. This chain joins TRBV2 and TRBJ2-1; the match to TRBD2 covers 8 bases. Trimming took 6 bases from V and 9 from J; bases not matched to a gene: 13. Per germline, CDR1 SNHLY and CDR2 FYNNEI. The CDR3 loop spans 15 amino acids. CDR3 DNA sequence: TGTGCCAGCAGGCCTCGGCGGGGGGAGGTGAGTGAGCAGTTCTTC. Translating gives CASRPRRGEVSEQFF.

J is TRBJ2-1 and V is TRBV2, with a possible D match to TRBD1 (5 bases). The germline V gene encodes CDR1 SNHLY and CDR2 FYNNEI. The germline V and J ends were trimmed by 5 bases and 4 bases, with 6 bases remaining between them. There are 12 residues in the CDR3. For the CDR3, the DNA is TGTGCCAGCAGTAGGGGATACAATGAGCAGTTCTTC. It specifies CASSRGYNEQFF.

This clonotype appeared many times. The chain combines TRBV11-1 with TRBJ1-2, with D perhaps matching TRBD1 (6 bases). Deletions cut 0 bases from V and 0 bases from J, with 20 bases between. CDR1 is SGHAT, CDR2 FQDESV, per germline (reference sequence). The CDR3 loop spans 19 amino acids. The CDR3 reads CASSLASLGQPKANYGYTF. The DNA of the CDR3 is TGTGCCAGCAGCTTAGCGTCTCTTGGACAGCCGAAAGCTAACTATGGCTACACCTTC.

This clonotype was seen many times. The chain has TRBV4-2 and TRBJ2-5, with TRBD2 as a possible D gene (6 bases). The germline V gene encodes CDR1 LGHNA and CDR2 YNFKEQ. Deletions cut 1 base from V and 3 bases from J, with 12 bases between. The length of the CDR3 is 15 residues. CDR3: CASSQATGEEETQYF. The CDR3 bases are TGTGCCAGCAGCCAAGCGACGGGGGAGGAAGAGACCCAGTACTTC.

Concerning this clonotype itself: A much larger clonotype is one base distant, so this may be a read error. The genes are TRBV20-1 and TRBJ1-2; TRBD1 might be the D (5 bases). This CDR3 spans 11 amino acids. The germline V gene has CDR1 DFQATT and CDR2 SNEGSKA (reference sequence). V shed 6 bases and J shed 5 bases, with 10 bases lying between them. CDR3 in amino acids: CSAHQGYGYTF. In DNA form, the CDR3 reads TGCAGTGCGCATCAGGGATATGGCTACACCTTC.

The V call is TRBV6-1, the J call TRBJ2-7, with a possible D match to TRBD2 (6 bases). The end of the DNA fits TRBJ2-5 better, so the J call may be wrong. The CDR3 covers 14 residues. Germline values: CDR1 MNHNS, CDR2 SASEGT. This chain's CDR3 is CASRRAGGEETQYF. DNA for the CDR3: TGTGCCAGCAGGCGAGCGGGCGGGGAAGAGACCCAGTACTTC.

The chain couples TRBV9 to TRBJ2-2; D is ambiguous. The CDR3 is 13 amino acids. Trimming removed 2 bases from V and 6 bases from J, with 8 bases in between. In germline, CDR1 is SGDLS, CDR2 YYNGEE. The CDR3 coding sequence is TGTGCCAGCAGCGTTATCTCCGCCGGGGAGCTGTTTTTT. Its protein product is CASSVISAGELFF.

Here the CDR3 reads CASSQGGSGGRREQYF. CDR3 coding DNA: TGTGCCAGCAGCCAAGGAGGAAGCGGGGGCCGGCGGGAGCAGTACTTC. V usage is TRBV3-1 and J usage is TRBJ2-5; TRBD2 matches 8 bases. CDR3 length equals 16 residues. The V segment lost 1 base and the J segment 11 bases; nucleotides outside the gene matches: 15. Germline CDR1 and CDR2: LGHDT and YNNKEL (reference sequence).